What follows is one T cell receptor (beta chain) and its context. Recent acute infections and vaccinations were absent in the healthy HIV-negative adult donors. Generated by immunoSEQ multiplex PCR, the TCRdb table keeps only in-frame clones and is missing some. The sample gives around 2.5 million clones, approximately 93% of which show up once; 0.36% is in the top ten. This entry is derived from a study of shared clonotypes between healthy human individuals. The V gene's germline CDR1 is MDHEN and CDR2 SYDVKM. The junction had 12 bases not matched to a gene; V was cut back by 5 bases and J by 6 bases. The CDR3 consists of 16 residues.

The specimen sequenced was naive CD4+ T cells from PBMCs. Specified subset: CD45RA+ positively selected. The gene calls are TRBV28 and TRBJ1-2, with 10 positions matching TRBD1. This TCR was sampled from a man in his late teens or twenties in good health. Some clones in this sample may be carry-over from other donors' samples. The CDR3 spells CASSLPRGTGVNGYTF. CDR3 nucleotides: TGTGCCAGCAGTCTCCCCCGCGGGACAGGGGTCAATGGCTACACCTTC.